This T cell receptor (beta chain) originates from a study of shared clonotypes between healthy human individuals. Study-wide results and caveats: Sampling was confined to blood; repertoires within tissues likely differ. Between several donors, naive CD4 clonotypes were shared at a level of approximately 5%.

There were only Caucasian adults among the donors, and all lived in Nashville, Tennessee. Assay: immunoSEQ multiplex PCR; the TCRdb copy retains only in-frame clones and omits some. Of 2 million or so clones in the sample, roughly 96% were seen once. This CDR3 comprises 15 residues. V lost 1 base, J lost 2 bases, and 6 bases stayed unmatched. CDR1 and CDR2 (germline): SGHRS, YFSETQ. Regarding this clone: The target antigen is unknown.

The TCR was taken from a man aged 18 to 29 in good health. The sample taken for sequencing was naive CD4+ T cells sorted from blood. This sample's subset: CD45RA+ positively selected. The rearrangement uses TRBV5-1 and TRBJ2-7; 7 bases are shared with TRBD2. CDR3: CASSLRASGTYEQYF. The CDR3 DNA follows: TGCGCCAGCAGCTTGCGGGCTAGCGGCACCTACGAGCAGTACTTC.